The 13 T cell receptor beta chains below were found in one sample sequenced in a study of tumour-infiltrating T cells in Burkitt lymphoma. Here immunoSEQ multiplex PCR was the method, and the copy in TCRdb shows in-frame clones only, minus some. This sample has tens of thousands of clones, with roughly 31% found just once. What was sequenced was tumor tissue. The receptors stem from a human donor with Burkitt lymphoma.

V gene TRBV5-4 combines with J gene TRBJ2-7, with 9 positions matching TRBD1. V was clipped by 4 bases and J by 6 bases; unmatched bases: 11. Germline V gene sequence: CDR1 SGHNT, CDR2 YYREEE (reference sequence). The CDR3 extends over 15 amino acids. CDR3 DNA: TGTGCCAGCAGCCCGGGGACAGGGAAGGACCGCGAGCAGTACTTC. Amino acids: CASSPGTGKDREQYF. The whole variable domain, filled in from reference TRBV5-4 and TRBJ2-7, reads ETGVTQSPTHLIKTRGQQVTLRCSSQSGHNTVSWYQQALGQGPQFIFQYYREEENGRGNFPPRFSGLQFPNYSSELNVNALELDDSALYLCASSPGTGKDREQYFGPGTRLTVT.

The chain carries TRBV7-2 and TRBJ2-5; D is ambiguous. The CDR3 loop spans 14 amino acids. The germline gives CDR1 SGHTA, CDR2 FQGNSA. V gave up 3 bases and J gave up 0 bases, with 8 bases separating them. CDR3 amino acids: CASSLDRYQETQYF. The CDR3 DNA follows: TGTGCCAGCAGCTTGGACCGGTACCAAGAGACCCAGTACTTC.

The chain is built from TRBV30 and TRBJ2-7, with D unresolved. Germline V lookup: CDR1 GTSNPN, CDR2 SVGIG (reference sequence). The CDR3 is 11 residues long. V was trimmed by 2 bases and J by 1 base, leaving 3 bases between them. The CDR3 coding sequence is TGTGCCTGGAGTCTTTCCTACGAGCAGTACTTC. Its protein product is CAWSLSYEQYF.

This clone has more than one count but fewer than ten. The chain links TRBV5-4 to TRBJ1-1; the D is unclear. Germline CDR1 is SGHNT and CDR2 is YYREEE (reference sequence). V lost 5 bases and J 4 bases, leaving 15 bases between the germline ends. The CDR3 has 14 amino acids. The chain's CDR3 is CASSTQRSGTEAFF. In DNA, the CDR3 is TGTGCCAGCAGTACTCAAAGAAGCGGCACTGAAGCTTTCTTT.

The gene calls are TRBV6-1 and TRBJ1-1; D unresolved. The CDR3 has 13 amino acids. Trimming removed 10 bases from V and 3 bases from J, with 15 bases in between. Germline CDR1 and CDR2: MNHNS and SASEGT. Written as DNA, the CDR3 is TGTGCCACAGGTCAACGCGGGGACACTGAAGCTTTCTTT. As protein: CATGQRGDTEAFF.

CDR3 bases: TGTGCCAGCAGTTTTGGGGGGATTTATGGCTACACCTTC. Protein product: CASSFGGIYGYTF. The gene calls are TRBV28 and TRBJ1-2, with D perhaps TRBD1 (5 bases). V dropped 3 bases and J dropped 5 bases, with 10 bases sitting between them. The CDR3 is made up of 13 amino acids. Germline CDR1 reads MDHEN; CDR2 reads SYDVKM.

The sample holds a few counts of this clone. The V gene is TRBV10-3, the J gene TRBJ1-2; TRBD1 matches at 7 bases. V lost 7 bases to trimming and J lost 8 bases; unmatched junction nucleotides: 10. The CDR3 has 13 residues. CDR1 and CDR2 (germline): ENHRY, SYGVKD. Here the CDR3 reads CAIKGRGQSGYTF. The CDR3 coding sequence is TGTGCCATCAAGGGTCGGGGACAGAGCGGCTACACCTTC.

This clone occurred a few times. The chain uses TRBV5-1 and TRBJ1-1, with D possibly TRBD1 on 5 matching bases. The CDR3 spans 15 residues. The germline V gene has CDR1 SGHRS and CDR2 YFSETQ. The ends were cut back, 0 bases at V and 0 bases at J, with 9 bases in the middle. The CDR3 protein is CASSLAAGMNTEAFF. DNA of the CDR3: TGCGCCAGCAGCTTGGCCGCAGGGATGAACACTGAAGCTTTCTTT.

The sample holds a few counts of this clone. V gene TRBV14 combines with J gene TRBJ2-1; 7 nucleotides align to TRBD2. The germline CDR1 and CDR2 sequences are SGHDN and FVKESK. CDR3 length: 17 residues. Trimming at V came to 1 base and at J to 2 bases, leaving 8 bases not matched to a gene. CDR3 residues: CASSQGSGYLPYNEQFF. Written as DNA, the CDR3 is TGTGCCAGCAGCCAAGGTAGCGGGTACCTGCCCTACAATGAGCAGTTCTTC.

This clone occurred a few times. This rearrangement joins TRBV5-8 to TRBJ2-2, with 8 bases matching TRBD1. The CDR3 length is 13 residues. The junction had 4 bases not matched to a gene; V was cut back by 9 bases and J by 3 bases. Germline values: CDR1 SGHTS, CDR2 YDEGEE. In DNA, the CDR3 is TGTGCCACACGACAGGGGCACACCGGGGAGCTGTTTTTT. The encoded protein is CATRQGHTGELFF.

The J gene is TRBJ2-7, the V gene TRBV6-5; D perhaps matches TRBD2 (5 bases). The germline V and J ends were trimmed by 6 bases and 7 bases, with 16 bases remaining between them. This CDR3 contains 13 residues. CDR1 MNHEY and CDR2 SVGAGI come from the germline V gene. The CDR3 DNA is TGTGCCAGCAGCTCCCTACGAACGGGGGAGCAGTACTTC. This translates into CASSSLRTGEQYF.

This chain uses TRBV29-1 with TRBJ2-7; D is undetermined. The V end was cut by 4 bases, the J end by 0 bases, with 4 bases between. Germline V lookup: CDR1 SQVTM, CDR2 ANQGSEA. The CDR3 is made up of 11 amino acids. The CDR3 is CSVAHSYEQYF. The CDR3 bases are TGCAGCGTTGCGCACTCCTACGAGCAGTACTTC.

A few counts support this clone. The genes are TRBV5-4 and TRBJ1-2; D not certain. Trimming took off 0 bases at V and 8 bases at J, with 5 bases between the two ends. Germline-derived CDR1 and CDR2 are SGHNT and YYREEE (reference sequence). The CDR3 runs to 11 residues. The CDR3 loop is CASSLDRGYTF. DNA for the CDR3: TGTGCCAGCAGCTTGGACAGAGGCTACACCTTC.